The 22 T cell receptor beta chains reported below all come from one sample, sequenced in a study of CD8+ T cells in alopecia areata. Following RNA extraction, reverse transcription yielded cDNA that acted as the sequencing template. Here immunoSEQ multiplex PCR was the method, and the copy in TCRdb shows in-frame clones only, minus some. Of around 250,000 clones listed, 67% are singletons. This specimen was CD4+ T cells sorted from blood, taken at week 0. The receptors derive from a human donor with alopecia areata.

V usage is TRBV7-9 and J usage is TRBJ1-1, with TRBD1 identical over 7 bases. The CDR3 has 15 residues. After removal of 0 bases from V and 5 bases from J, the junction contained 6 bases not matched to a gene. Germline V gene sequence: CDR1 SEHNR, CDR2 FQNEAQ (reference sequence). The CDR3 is CASSLARAGGTEAFF. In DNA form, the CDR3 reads TGTGCCAGCAGCTTAGCGCGGGCAGGGGGAACTGAAGCTTTCTTT.

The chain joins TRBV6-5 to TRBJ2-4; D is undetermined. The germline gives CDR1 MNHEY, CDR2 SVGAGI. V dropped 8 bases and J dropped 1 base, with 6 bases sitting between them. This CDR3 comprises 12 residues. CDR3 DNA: TGTGCCAGCTCTGGCGCCAAAAACATTCAGTACTTC. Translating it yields CASSGAKNIQYF.

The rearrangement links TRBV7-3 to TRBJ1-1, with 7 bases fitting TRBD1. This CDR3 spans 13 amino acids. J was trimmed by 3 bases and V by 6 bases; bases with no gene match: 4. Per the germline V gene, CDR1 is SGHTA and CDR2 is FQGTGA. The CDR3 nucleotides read TGTGCCAGCAGTTACAGGGGCGACACTGAAGCTTTCTTT. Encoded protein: CASSYRGDTEAFF.

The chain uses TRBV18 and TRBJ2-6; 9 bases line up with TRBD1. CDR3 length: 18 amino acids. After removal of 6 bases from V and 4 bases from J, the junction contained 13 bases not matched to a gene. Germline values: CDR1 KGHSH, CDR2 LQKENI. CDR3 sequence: CASSAGTGRREGANVLTF. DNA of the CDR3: TGTGCCAGCTCTGCCGGGACAGGGAGGAGGGAAGGGGCCAACGTCCTGACTTTC.

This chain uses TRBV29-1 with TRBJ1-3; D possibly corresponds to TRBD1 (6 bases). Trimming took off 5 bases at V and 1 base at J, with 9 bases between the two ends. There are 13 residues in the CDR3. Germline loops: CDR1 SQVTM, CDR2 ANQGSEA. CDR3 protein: CSVTQGSGNTIYF. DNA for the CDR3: TGCAGCGTTACACAGGGTTCTGGAAACACCATATATTTT.

The CDR3 coding sequence is TGTGCCTGGGACATTCCAAAGAACACTGAAGCTTTCTTT. Protein sequence: CAWDIPKNTEAFF. The chain has TRBV30 and TRBJ1-1; no definite D call. The CDR3 spans 13 residues. Germline CDR1 and CDR2: GTSNPN and SVGIG (reference sequence). Trimming cost V 5 bases and J 1 base, with 11 bases left between them.

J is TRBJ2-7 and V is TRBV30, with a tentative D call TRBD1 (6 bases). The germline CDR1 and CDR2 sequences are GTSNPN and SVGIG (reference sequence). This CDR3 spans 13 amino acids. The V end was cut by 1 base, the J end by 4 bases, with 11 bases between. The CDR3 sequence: CAWSGGGNYEQYF. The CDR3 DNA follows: TGTGCCTGGAGTGGAGGGGGAAATTACGAGCAGTACTTC.

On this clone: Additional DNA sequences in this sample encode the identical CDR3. The CDR3 region has the DNA TGTGCCTGGTCGACAGGGAACAATCAGCCCCAGCATTTT. Protein: CAWSTGNNQPQHF. The V gene is TRBV30, the J gene TRBJ1-5, with TRBD1 matching over 7 bases. Unmatched junction bases numbered 4, after V lost 5 bases and J lost 3 bases. This CDR3 region has 13 residues. Germline CDR1 GTSNPN, CDR2 SVGIG (reference sequence). Together with reference TRBV30 and TRBJ1-5, the CDR3 gives the full variable domain: SQTIHQWPATLVQPVGSPLSLECTVEGTSNPNLYWYRQAAGRGLQLLFYSVGIGQISSEVPQNLSASRPQDRQFILSSKKLLLSDSGFYLCAWSTGNNQPQHFGDGTRLSIL.

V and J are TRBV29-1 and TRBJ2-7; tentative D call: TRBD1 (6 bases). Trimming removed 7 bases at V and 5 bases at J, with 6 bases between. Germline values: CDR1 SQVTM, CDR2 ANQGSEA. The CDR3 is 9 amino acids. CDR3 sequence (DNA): TGCAGCGGGGGGCACGAGCAGTACTTC. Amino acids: CSGGHEQYF.

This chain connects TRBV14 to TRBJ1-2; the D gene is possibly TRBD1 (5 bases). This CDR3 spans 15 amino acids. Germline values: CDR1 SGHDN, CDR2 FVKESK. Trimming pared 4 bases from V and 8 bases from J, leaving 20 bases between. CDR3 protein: CASSPRGPGISGYTF. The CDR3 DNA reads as TGTGCCAGCAGCCCCAGAGGACCAGGGATCAGCGGCTACACCTTC.

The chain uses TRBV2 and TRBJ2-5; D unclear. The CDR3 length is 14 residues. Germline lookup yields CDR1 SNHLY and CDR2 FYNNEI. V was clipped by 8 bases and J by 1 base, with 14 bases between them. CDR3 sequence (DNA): TGTGCCAGCTCAATAGGACCGAGCCAAGAGACCCAGTACTTC. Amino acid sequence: CASSIGPSQETQYF. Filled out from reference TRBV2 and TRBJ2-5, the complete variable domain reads EPEVTQTPSHQVTQMGQEVILRCVPISNHLYFYWYRQILGQKVEFLVSFYNNEISEKSEIFDDQFSVERPDGSNFTLKIRSTKLEDSAMYFCASSIGPSQETQYFGPGTRLLVL.

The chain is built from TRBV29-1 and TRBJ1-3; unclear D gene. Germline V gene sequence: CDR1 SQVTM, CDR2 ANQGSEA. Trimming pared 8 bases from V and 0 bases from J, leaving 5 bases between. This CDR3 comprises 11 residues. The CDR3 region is CSSVSGNTIYF. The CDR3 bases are TGCAGCTCAGTCTCTGGAAACACCATATATTTT.

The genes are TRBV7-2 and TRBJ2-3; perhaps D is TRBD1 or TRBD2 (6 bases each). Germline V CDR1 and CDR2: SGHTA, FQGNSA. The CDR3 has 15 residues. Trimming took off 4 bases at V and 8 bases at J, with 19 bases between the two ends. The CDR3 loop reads CASSWGAGPDGTQYF. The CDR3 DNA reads TGTGCCAGCAGCTGGGGGGCCGGGCCGGATGGTACGCAGTATTTT.

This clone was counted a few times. CDR3 loop: CASSAGVNYGYTF. In DNA, the CDR3 is TGTGCCAGCAGCGCGGGGGTAAACTATGGCTACACCTTC. The V and J genes are TRBV9 and TRBJ1-2; perhaps TRBD1 as D (5 bases). Trimming pared 3 bases from V and 2 bases from J, leaving 8 bases between. The CDR3 has 13 residues. Per the germline V gene, CDR1 is SGDLS and CDR2 is YYNGEE.

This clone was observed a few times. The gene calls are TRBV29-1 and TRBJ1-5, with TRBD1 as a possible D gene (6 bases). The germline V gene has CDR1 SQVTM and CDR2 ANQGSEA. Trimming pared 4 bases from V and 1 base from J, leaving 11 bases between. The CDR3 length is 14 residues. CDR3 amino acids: CSVAGGLSNQPQHF. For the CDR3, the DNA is TGCAGCGTTGCTGGGGGCTTAAGCAATCAGCCCCAGCATTTT.

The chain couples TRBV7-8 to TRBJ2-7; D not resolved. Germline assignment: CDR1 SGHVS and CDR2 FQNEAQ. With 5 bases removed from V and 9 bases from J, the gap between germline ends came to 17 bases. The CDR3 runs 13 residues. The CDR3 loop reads CASSQTPGLGQYF. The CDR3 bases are TGTGCCAGCAGCCAGACCCCGGGTCTCGGGCAGTACTTC.

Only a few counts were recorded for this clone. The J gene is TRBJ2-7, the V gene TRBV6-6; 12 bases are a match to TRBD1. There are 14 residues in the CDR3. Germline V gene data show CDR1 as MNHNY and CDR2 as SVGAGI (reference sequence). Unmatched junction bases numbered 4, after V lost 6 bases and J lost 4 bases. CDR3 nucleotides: TGTGCCAGCAGCCGGGACAGGGGGCTATACGAGCAGTACTTC. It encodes CASSRDRGLYEQYF.

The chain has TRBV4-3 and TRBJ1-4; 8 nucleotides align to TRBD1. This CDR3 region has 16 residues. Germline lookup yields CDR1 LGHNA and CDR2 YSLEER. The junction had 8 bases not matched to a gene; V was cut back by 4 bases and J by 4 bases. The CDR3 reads CASSLRTGTGNEKLFF. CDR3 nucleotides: TGCGCCAGCAGCCTTAGGACAGGGACGGGTAATGAAAAACTGTTTTTT.

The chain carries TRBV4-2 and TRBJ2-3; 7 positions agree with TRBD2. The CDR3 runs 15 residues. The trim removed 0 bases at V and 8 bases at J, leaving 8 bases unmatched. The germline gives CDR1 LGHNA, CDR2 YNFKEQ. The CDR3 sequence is CASSQDTSALGTQYF. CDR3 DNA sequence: TGTGCCAGCAGCCAAGACACTAGCGCACTCGGTACGCAGTATTTT.

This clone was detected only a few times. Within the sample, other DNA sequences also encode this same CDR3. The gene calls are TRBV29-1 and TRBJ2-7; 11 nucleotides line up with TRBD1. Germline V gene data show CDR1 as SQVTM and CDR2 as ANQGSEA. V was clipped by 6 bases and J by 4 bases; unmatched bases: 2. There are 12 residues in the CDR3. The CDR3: CSVGQGAYEQYF. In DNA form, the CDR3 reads TGCAGCGTCGGACAGGGGGCGTACGAGCAGTACTTC.

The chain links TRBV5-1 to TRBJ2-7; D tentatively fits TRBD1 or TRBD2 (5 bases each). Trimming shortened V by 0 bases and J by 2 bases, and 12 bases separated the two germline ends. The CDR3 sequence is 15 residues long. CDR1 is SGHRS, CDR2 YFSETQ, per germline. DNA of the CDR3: TGCGCCAGCAGCTTGGGTGGGACCGAACCCTACGAGCAGTACTTC. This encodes CASSLGGTEPYEQYF. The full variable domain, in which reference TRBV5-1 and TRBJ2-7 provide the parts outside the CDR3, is KAGVTQTPRYLIKTRGQQVTLSCSPISGHRSVSWYQQTPGQGLQFLFEYFSETQRNKGNFPGRFSGRQFSNSRSEMNVSTLELGDSALYLCASSLGGTEPYEQYFGPGTRLTVT.

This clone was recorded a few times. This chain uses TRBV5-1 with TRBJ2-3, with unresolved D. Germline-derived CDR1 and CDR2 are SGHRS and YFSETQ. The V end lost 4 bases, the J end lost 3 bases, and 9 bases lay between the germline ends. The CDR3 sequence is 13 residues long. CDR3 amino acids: CASSRRRTDTQYF. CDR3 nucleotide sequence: TGCGCCAGCAGCCGGCGGAGAACAGATACGCAGTATTTT.